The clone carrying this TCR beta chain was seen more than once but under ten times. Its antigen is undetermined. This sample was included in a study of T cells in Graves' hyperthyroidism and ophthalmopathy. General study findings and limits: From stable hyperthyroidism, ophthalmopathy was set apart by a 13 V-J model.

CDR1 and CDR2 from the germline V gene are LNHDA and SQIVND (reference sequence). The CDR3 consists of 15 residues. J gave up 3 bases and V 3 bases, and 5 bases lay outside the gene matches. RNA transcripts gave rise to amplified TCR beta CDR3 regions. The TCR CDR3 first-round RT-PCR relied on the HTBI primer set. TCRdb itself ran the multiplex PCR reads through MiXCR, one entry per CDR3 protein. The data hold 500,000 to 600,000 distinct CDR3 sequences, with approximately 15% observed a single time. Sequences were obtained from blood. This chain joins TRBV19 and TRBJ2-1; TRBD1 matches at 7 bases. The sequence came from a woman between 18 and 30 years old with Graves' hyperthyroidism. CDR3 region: CASSIEGQNYNEQFF. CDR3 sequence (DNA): TGTGCCAGTAGTATCGAGGGACAGAACTACAATGAGCAGTTCTTC.